This entry lists 19 T cell receptor beta chains sequenced from one sample in a study of radiotherapy plus CTLA-4 blockade in lung cancer. Profiled with immunoSEQ multiplex PCR; TCRdb holds only in-frame clones, not every one. The table shows 90,000 to 100,000 clones, with around 79% occurring only once. The sequencing used peripheral blood, collected from a patient treated with radiotherapy plus ipilimumab. Receptor source: a human donor with non-small cell lung cancer who had a partial response to radiotherapy plus ipilimumab. Some clones in this sample may be carry-over from other donors' samples.

The rearrangement links TRBV4-1 to TRBJ1-1, with 8 bases matching TRBD1. CDR1 is MGHRA, CDR2 YSYEKL, per germline. The CDR3 sequence is 15 residues long. The V and J ends lost 3 bases and 5 bases, in that order; junction bases with no gene match: 8. The CDR3: CASSHEDRVETEAFF. The DNA of the CDR3 is TGCGCCAGCAGCCACGAGGACAGGGTCGAAACTGAAGCTTTCTTT.

The chain is built from TRBV6-5 and TRBJ1-6; 8 nucleotides agree with TRBD1. CDR3 size: 15 residues. Unmatched junction bases numbered 7, after V lost 5 bases and J lost 7 bases. Germline V gene lookup returns CDR1 MNHEY and CDR2 SVGAGI. In nucleotides, the CDR3 is TGTGCCAGCAGTAACCTCGGACAGGGAAATTCACCCCTCCACTTT. Protein product: CASSNLGQGNSPLHF.

V usage is TRBV4-3 and J usage is TRBJ1-6; 8 bases agree with TRBD1. CDR1 is LGHNA, CDR2 YSLEER, per germline. Losses at the gene ends were 3 bases for V and 7 bases for J; bases not matched to a gene: 5. The CDR3 extends over 15 amino acids. The CDR3 spells CASSQSGQGNSPLHF. As DNA, the CDR3 is TGCGCCAGCAGCCAGTCTGGACAGGGAAATTCACCCCTCCACTTT.

The chain has TRBV28 and TRBJ2-5; no reliable D call. V lost 8 bases and J 5 bases, leaving 12 bases between the germline ends. CDR1 is MDHEN and CDR2 is SYDVKM in the germline V gene. The CDR3 has 12 residues. CDR3 loop: CASGRLGETQYF. The CDR3 DNA reads TGTGCCAGCGGCAGGCTGGGCGAGACCCAGTACTTC.

The V and J genes are TRBV19 and TRBJ2-1, with D hard to call. This CDR3 is built from 16 residues. Germline V gene lookup returns CDR1 LNHDA and CDR2 SQIVND (reference sequence). V was clipped by 2 bases and J by 10 bases, with 21 bases between them. The CDR3 sequence: CASSIPSSSSGSEQFF. As DNA, the CDR3 is TGTGCCAGTAGTATACCCTCCAGTTCCTCCGGTAGCGAGCAGTTCTTC.

The chain uses TRBV5-1 and TRBJ2-1, with TRBD2 matching 8 bases. Trimming cost V 4 bases and J 7 bases; bases outside gene matches: 10. The CDR3 is 15 amino acids. Germline V gives CDR1 SGHRS, CDR2 YFSETQ. In DNA form, the CDR3 reads TGCGCCAGCAGCGCCGTTACGGGGGGGGGTAATGAGCAGTTCTTC. Translated, it gives CASSAVTGGGNEQFF.

The rearrangement joins TRBV9 to TRBJ1-6; TRBD1 aligns across 9 bases. Germline-derived CDR1 and CDR2 are SGDLS and YYNGEE. The CDR3 is 15 amino acids. Germline trimming cut 3 bases from V and 13 bases from J; bases unmatched to any gene: 11. For the CDR3, the DNA is TGTGCCAGCAGCGCCCCCGGGACAGGGTTTTCGCCCCTCCACTTT. Its translation is CASSAPGTGFSPLHF.

V gene TRBV5-1 combines with J gene TRBJ1-2; unclear D gene. The ends were cut back, 0 bases at V and 5 bases at J, with 14 bases in the middle. Germline lookup yields CDR1 SGHRS and CDR2 YFSETQ. The CDR3 has 15 amino acids. CDR3 bases: TGCGCCAGCAGCTTGGTGGGAGGAAGCCTATATGGCTACACCTTC. Protein sequence: CASSLVGGSLYGYTF.

The chain joins TRBV19 to TRBJ1-3; perhaps TRBD1 as D (5 bases). There are 15 residues in the CDR3. Deletions cut 4 bases from V and 0 bases from J, with 10 bases between. Germline V gene lookup returns CDR1 LNHDA and CDR2 SQIVND (reference sequence). Here the CDR3 reads CASSTAGNSGNTIYF. The CDR3 bases are TGTGCCAGTAGTACCGCAGGGAACTCTGGAAACACCATATATTTT.

The gene calls are TRBV5-5 and TRBJ2-7; D call uncertain. CDR1 and CDR2 from the germline V gene are SGHKS and YYEKEE (reference sequence). CDR3 length: 13 residues. V was shortened by 4 bases and J by 2 bases, with 10 bases between the two germline ends. DNA of the CDR3: TGTGCCAGCAGCCACCTAACCACCTACGAGCAGTACTTC. Residues: CASSHLTTYEQYF.

The chain carries TRBV5-4 and TRBJ2-5; D may be TRBD2 (5 bases). Near its end, the DNA agrees better with TRBJ2-7, so the J call may be wrong. CDR1 is SGHNT and CDR2 is YYREEE in the germline V gene (reference sequence). CDR3 size: 14 residues. CDR3 nucleotide sequence: TGTGCCAGCAGCTTGCGACTACAGTCCTACGAGCAGTACTTC. This translates into CASSLRLQSYEQYF.

The genes are TRBV15 and TRBJ1-3; 7 bases agree with TRBD1. CDR1 and CDR2 (germline): LNHNV, YYDKDF (reference sequence). The CDR3 length is 15 residues. The V gene end was trimmed by 4 bases and the J gene end by 2 bases; junction bases not matched to a gene: 5. CDR3 DNA sequence: TGTGCCACCAGCACCCCGCAGGGGGCTGGAAACACCATATATTTT. Translating gives CATSTPQGAGNTIYF.

The rearrangement links TRBV28 to TRBJ2-5, with no clear D. CDR3 size: 14 residues. Trimming left V 6 bases short and J 1 base short, with 12 bases between. Germline loops: CDR1 MDHEN, CDR2 SYDVKM. DNA of the CDR3: TGTGCCAGCAGACGAGCATCCCTCCAAGAGACCCAGTACTTC. Protein product: CASRRASLQETQYF.

V usage is TRBV28 and J usage is TRBJ1-2, with D hard to call. The CDR3 totals 11 residues. V lost 11 bases and J lost 0, with 7 bases in between. Germline V gives CDR1 MDHEN, CDR2 SYDVKM. The CDR3 reads CASTSNYGYTF. As DNA, the CDR3 is TGTGCCTCAACTTCTAACTATGGCTACACCTTC.

J is TRBJ2-5 and V is TRBV27; 9 bases map to TRBD1. The germline V gene has CDR1 MNHEY and CDR2 SMNVEV (reference sequence). This CDR3 spans 16 amino acids. The V segment lost 4 bases and the J segment 7 bases; nucleotides outside the gene matches: 13. The CDR3 here is CASSSPTLGTGRTQYF. DNA of the CDR3: TGTGCCAGCAGTTCCCCAACCCTCGGGACAGGGAGGACCCAGTACTTC.

The chain recombines TRBV6-1 with TRBJ1-2; 7 nucleotides line up with TRBD1. The CDR3 covers 15 residues. The germline CDR1 and CDR2 sequences are MNHNS and SASEGT. The V segment lost 6 bases and the J segment 4 bases; nucleotides outside the gene matches: 11. CDR3 sequence: CASSQGGGTFYGYTF. The CDR3 DNA reads as TGTGCCAGCAGCCAGGGGGGCGGGACCTTCTATGGCTACACCTTC.

The V gene is TRBV6-1, the J gene TRBJ1-1; a possible D gene is TRBD1 (6 bases). Germline CDR1 reads MNHNS; CDR2 reads SASEGT. The CDR3 is made up of 15 amino acids. V gave up 6 bases and J gave up 1 base, with 15 bases separating them. The CDR3 coding sequence is TGTGCCAGCAGCCGGGACACTTATTCGAACACTGAAGCTTTCTTT. This encodes CASSRDTYSNTEAFF.

The J gene is TRBJ2-2, the V gene TRBV28; tentatively, D is TRBD1 (6 bases). Germline CDR1 reads MDHEN; CDR2 reads SYDVKM. V lost 3 bases to trimming and J lost 0 bases, with 8 bases between them. The CDR3 has 15 amino acids. Written as DNA, the CDR3 is TGTGCCAGCAGTTTGCCAGGGGCGAACACCGGGGAGCTGTTTTTT. As protein: CASSLPGANTGELFF.

The chain couples TRBV28 to TRBJ2-7; D unclear. CDR1 and CDR2 from the germline V gene are MDHEN and SYDVKM. The CDR3 contains 14 residues. The ends were cut back, 6 bases at V and 3 bases at J, with 15 bases in the middle. CDR3 nucleotide sequence: TGTGCCAGCAGCCTACCCGCGAGAAGCTACGAGCAGTACTTC. Translated: CASSLPARSYEQYF.